This T cell receptor beta chain was sequenced during a study of beta chain features in type 1 diabetes. Across the study: Healthy donors, compared against patients, showed similar age, gender and cell yields. Study outcomes and limitations: In type 1 diabetes patients, VDJ junctions had fewer insertions; deletions at these junctions were more frequent. It was among patients, rather than healthy donors, that naive, central memory and Treg TCRB repertoires appeared more similar. TCRB CDR3 length was moderately but significantly reduced in all four CD4+ subsets of Type 1 diabetes patients.

The study reverse transcribed the entire isolated RNA, so it sequenced expressed TCRB transcripts. Only in-frame clones appear in the TCRdb table, and some are missing; sequencing was by immunoSEQ multiplex PCR. The top ten hold around 0.022% of the sample, which has about 700,000 clones, roughly 12% seen once. V trimming: 1 base; J trimming: 4 bases; junction bases outside the gene matches: 7. Germline CDR1 MDHEN, CDR2 SYDVKM. The CDR3 covers 15 residues. Sort purity for all populations was recorded as exceeding 98%. This clone was detected a few times. Its specificity is unknown. The sample consisted of naive CD4+ T cells from blood. The chain links TRBV28 to TRBJ2-7; 7 nucleotides line up with TRBD1. The TCR sequence derives from a man between 18 and 29 years old with type 1 diabetes. Here the CDR3 reads CASSLFEGGRYEQYF. For the CDR3, the DNA is TGTGCCAGCAGTTTATTCGAAGGGGGCAGGTACGAGCAGTACTTC.